This TCR beta chain was recovered during a study of blood T cell repertoires in COVID-19. Background on the study: Samples taken during acute and convalescent COVID-19 were collected in the United States, Italy and Spain. The cDNA or gDNA used as material had been derived from T cells, B-cell-depleted T cells, or PBMCs.

Unmatched junction bases numbered 9, after V lost 2 bases and J lost 6 bases. CDR3 length: 15 residues. Germline V gene lookup returns CDR1 KGHSH and CDR2 LQKENI. The protocol was immunoSEQ multiplex PCR, while the TCRdb copy is restricted to in-frame clones and leaves out a portion. Here the sample spans about 180,000 clones, around 83% being singletons. The specimen was peripheral blood. This receptor was obtained from a human donor in a cohort sampled during active COVID-19. This sequence joins TRBV18 and TRBJ1-2; 7 bases are a match to TRBD1. The chain's CDR3 is CASSPVQGSGDGYTF. The CDR3 DNA sequence: TGTGCCAGCTCACCAGTACAGGGGTCGGGCGATGGCTACACCTTC. Combining the CDR3 with reference TRBV18 and TRBJ1-2 gives the whole variable domain NAGVMQNPRHLVRRRGQEARLRCSPMKGHSHVYWYRQLPEEGLKFMVYLQKENIIDESGMPKERFSAEFPKEGPSILRIQQVVRGDSAAYFCASSPVQGSGDGYTFGSGTRLTVV.